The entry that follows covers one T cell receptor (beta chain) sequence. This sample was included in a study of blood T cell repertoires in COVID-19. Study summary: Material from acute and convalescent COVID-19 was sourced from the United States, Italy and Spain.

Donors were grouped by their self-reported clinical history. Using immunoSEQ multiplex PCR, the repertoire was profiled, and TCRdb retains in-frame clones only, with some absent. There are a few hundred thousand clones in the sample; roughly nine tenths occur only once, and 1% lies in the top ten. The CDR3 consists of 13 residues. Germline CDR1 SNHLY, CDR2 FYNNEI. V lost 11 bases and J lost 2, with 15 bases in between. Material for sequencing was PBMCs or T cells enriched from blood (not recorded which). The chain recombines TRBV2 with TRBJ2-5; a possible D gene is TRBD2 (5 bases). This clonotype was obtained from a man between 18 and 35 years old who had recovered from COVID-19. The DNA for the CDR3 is TGTGCCGGCCTCGCGGGCAGGCAAGAGACCCAGTACTTC. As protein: CAGLAGRQETQYF. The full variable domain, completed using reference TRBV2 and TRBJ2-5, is EPEVTQTPSHQVTQMGQEVILRCVPISNHLYFYWYRQILGQKVEFLVSFYNNEISEKSEIFDDQFSVERPDGSNFTLKIRSTKLEDSAMYFCAGLAGRQETQYFGPGTRLLVL.